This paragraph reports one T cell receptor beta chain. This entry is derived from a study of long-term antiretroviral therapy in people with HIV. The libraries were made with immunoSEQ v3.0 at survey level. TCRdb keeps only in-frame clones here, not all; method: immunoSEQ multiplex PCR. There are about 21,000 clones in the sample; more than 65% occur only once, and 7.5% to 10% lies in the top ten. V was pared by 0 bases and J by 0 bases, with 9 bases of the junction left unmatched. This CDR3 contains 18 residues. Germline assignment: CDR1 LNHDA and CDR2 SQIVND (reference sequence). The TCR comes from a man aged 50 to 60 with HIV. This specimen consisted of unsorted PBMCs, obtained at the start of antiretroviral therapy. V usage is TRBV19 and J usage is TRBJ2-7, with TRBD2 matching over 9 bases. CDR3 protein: CASSIDRTSADPSYEQYF. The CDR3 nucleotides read TGTGCCAGTAGTATAGACCGGACTAGCGCCGATCCCTCCTACGAGCAGTACTTC.